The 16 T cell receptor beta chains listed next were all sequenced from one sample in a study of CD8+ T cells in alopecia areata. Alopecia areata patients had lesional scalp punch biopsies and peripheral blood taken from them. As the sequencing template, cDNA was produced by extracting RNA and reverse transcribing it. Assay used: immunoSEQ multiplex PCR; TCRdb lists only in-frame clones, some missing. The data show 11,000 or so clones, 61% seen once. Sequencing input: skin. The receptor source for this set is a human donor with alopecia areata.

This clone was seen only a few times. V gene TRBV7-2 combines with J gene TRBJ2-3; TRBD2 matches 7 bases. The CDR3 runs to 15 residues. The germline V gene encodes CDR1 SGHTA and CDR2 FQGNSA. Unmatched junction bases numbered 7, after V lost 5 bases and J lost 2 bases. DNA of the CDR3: TGTGCCAGCAGCCAAAGCGGGGCCTACACAGATACGCAGTATTTT. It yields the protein CASSQSGAYTDTQYF.

The CDR3 sequence is CASSLTGRVYEQYF. The CDR3 DNA reads as TGTGCCAGCAGCCTTACCGGGAGAGTCTACGAGCAGTACTTC. This chain connects TRBV13 to TRBJ2-7; TRBD2 might be the D (6 bases). The length of the CDR3 is 14 residues. Per germline, CDR1 PRHDT and CDR2 FYEKMQ (reference sequence). V gave up 5 bases and J gave up 3 bases, with 14 bases separating them.

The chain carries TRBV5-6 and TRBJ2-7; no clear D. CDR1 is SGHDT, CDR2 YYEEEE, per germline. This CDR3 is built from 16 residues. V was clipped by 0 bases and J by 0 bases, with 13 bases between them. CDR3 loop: CASSLGWFATSYEQYF. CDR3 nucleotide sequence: TGTGCCAGCAGCTTGGGGTGGTTTGCCACCTCCTACGAGCAGTACTTC.

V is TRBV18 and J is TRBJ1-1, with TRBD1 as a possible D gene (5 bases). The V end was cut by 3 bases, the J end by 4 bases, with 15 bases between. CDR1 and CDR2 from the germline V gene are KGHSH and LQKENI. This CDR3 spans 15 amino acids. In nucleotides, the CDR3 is TGTGCCAGCTCACCTACCCCCGGGGGTTCCACTGAAGCTTTCTTT. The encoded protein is CASSPTPGGSTEAFF.

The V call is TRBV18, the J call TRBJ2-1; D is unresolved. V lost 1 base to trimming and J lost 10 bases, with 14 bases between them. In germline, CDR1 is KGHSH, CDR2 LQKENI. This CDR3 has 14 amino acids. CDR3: CASSPLGREIEQFF. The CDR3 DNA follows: TGTGCCAGCTCACCACTGGGAAGAGAGATCGAGCAGTTCTTC.

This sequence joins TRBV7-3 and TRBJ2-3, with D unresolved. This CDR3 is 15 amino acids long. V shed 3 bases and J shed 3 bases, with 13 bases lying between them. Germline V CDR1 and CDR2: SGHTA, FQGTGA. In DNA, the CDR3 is TGTGCCAGCAGCTTGAGTCCCTGGAGTACAGATACGCAGTATTTT. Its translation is CASSLSPWSTDTQYF.

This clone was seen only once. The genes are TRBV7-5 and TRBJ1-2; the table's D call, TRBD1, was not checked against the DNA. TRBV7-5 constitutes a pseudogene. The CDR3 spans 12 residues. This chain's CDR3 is CASSLRGDGYTF. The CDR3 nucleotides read TGTGCCAGCAGCTTAAGGGGTGATGGCTACACCTTC.

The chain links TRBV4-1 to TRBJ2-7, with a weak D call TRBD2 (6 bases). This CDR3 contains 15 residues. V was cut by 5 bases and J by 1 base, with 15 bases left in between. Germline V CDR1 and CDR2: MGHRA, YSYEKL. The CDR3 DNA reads TGCGCCAGCAGCGTGGCTAGCGTGGGGTCCTACGAGCAGTACTTC. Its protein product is CASSVASVGSYEQYF.

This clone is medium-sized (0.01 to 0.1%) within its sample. The CDR3 sequence is CASSYSPGSQETQYF. The CDR3 nucleotides are TGTGCCAGCAGTTACTCCCCAGGGAGCCAAGAGACCCAGTACTTC. The J gene is TRBJ2-5, the V gene TRBV6-6, with D perhaps matching TRBD1 or TRBD2 (5 bases each). CDR1 and CDR2 (germline): MNHNY, SVGAGI (reference sequence). The CDR3 length is 15 residues. Trimming cost V 0 bases and J 1 base, with 9 bases left between them.

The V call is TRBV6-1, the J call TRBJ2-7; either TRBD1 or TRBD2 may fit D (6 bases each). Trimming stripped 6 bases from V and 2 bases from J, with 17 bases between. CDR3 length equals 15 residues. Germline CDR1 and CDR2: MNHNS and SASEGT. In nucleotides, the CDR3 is TGTGCCAGCAGGCGGGACACAAAGGCCCCCTACGAGCAGTACTTC. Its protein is CASRRDTKAPYEQYF.

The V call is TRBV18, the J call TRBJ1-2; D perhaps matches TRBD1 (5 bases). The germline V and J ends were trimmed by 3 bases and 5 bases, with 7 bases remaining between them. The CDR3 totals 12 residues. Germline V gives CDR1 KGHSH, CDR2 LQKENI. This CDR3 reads CASSPGTYGYTF. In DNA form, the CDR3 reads TGTGCCAGCTCACCGGGGACGTATGGCTACACCTTC.

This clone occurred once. CDR3 in DNA: TGCGCCAGCAGCCTAGGGACTAGCGGGGGGGATGAGCAGTTCTTC. Translated, it gives CASSLGTSGGDEQFF. The chain carries TRBV4-3 and TRBJ2-1, with 16 bases aligning to TRBD2. In germline, CDR1 is LGHNA, CDR2 YSLEER. The CDR3 extends over 15 amino acids. V shed 4 bases and J 8 bases; nucleotides not matched to a gene: 2.

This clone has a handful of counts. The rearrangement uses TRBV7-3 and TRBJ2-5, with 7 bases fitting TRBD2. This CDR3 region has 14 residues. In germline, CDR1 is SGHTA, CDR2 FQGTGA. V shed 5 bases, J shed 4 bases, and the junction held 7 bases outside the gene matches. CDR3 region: CASSPMGGGETQYF. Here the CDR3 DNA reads TGTGCCAGCAGCCCGATGGGGGGGGGAGAGACCCAGTACTTC. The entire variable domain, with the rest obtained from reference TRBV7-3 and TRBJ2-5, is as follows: GAGVSQTPSNKVTEKGKYVELRCDPISGHTALYWYRQSLGQGPEFLIYFQGTGAADDSGLPNDRFFAVRPEGSVSTLKIQRTERGDSAVYLCASSPMGGGETQYFGPGTRLLVL.

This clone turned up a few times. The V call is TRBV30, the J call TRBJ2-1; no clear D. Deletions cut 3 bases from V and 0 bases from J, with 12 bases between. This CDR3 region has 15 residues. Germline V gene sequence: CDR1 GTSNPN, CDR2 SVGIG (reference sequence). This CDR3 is CAWSGTGGSYNEQFF. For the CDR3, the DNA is TGTGCCTGGAGCGGTACGGGCGGCTCCTACAATGAGCAGTTCTTC. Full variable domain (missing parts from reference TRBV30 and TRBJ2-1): SQTIHQWPATLVQPVGSPLSLECTVEGTSNPNLYWYRQAAGRGLQLLFYSVGIGQISSEVPQNLSASRPQDRQFILSSKKLLLSDSGFYLCAWSGTGGSYNEQFFGPGTRLTVL.

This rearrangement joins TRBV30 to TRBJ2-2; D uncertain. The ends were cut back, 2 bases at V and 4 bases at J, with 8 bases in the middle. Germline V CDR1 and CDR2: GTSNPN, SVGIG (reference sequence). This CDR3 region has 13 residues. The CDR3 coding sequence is TGTGCCTGGAGTTCATACGGCACCGGGGAGCTGTTTTTT. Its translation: CAWSSYGTGELFF. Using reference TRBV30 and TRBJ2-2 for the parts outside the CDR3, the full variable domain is SQTIHQWPATLVQPVGSPLSLECTVEGTSNPNLYWYRQAAGRGLQLLFYSVGIGQISSEVPQNLSASRPQDRQFILSSKKLLLSDSGFYLCAWSSYGTGELFFGEGSRLTVL.

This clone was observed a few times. The DNA for the CDR3 is TGCAGCGTTGATGGCCAGGGGAGCTCCTACGAGCAGTACTTC. It is translated as CSVDGQGSSYEQYF. The chain carries TRBV29-1 and TRBJ2-7; possible D gene TRBD1, 6 bases. Germline V gene data show CDR1 as SQVTM and CDR2 as ANQGSEA. The CDR3 loop spans 14 amino acids. V dropped 3 bases and J dropped 0 bases, with 12 bases sitting between them.